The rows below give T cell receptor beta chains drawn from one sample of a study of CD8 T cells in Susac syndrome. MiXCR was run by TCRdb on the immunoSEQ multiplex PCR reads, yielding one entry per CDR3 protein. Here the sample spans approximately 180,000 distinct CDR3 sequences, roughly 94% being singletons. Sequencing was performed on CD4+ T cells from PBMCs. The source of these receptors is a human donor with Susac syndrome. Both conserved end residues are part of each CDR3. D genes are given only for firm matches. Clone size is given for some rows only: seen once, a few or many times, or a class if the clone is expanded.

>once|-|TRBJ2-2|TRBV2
CASSRQGSGELFF
TGTGCCAGCAGCAGGCAGGGCTCCGGGGAGCTGTTTTTT
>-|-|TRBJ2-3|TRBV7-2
CASSLDYATQYF
TGTGCCAGCAGCTTAGATTATGCTACGCAGTATTTT
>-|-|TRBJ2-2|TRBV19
CASSMGTNTGELFF
TGTGCCAGTAGTATGGGGACTAACACCGGGGAGCTGTTTTTT
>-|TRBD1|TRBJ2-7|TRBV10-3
CAIRGDRGPTYEQYF
TGTGCCATCAGGGGGGACAGGGGGCCAACCTACGAGCAGTACTTC
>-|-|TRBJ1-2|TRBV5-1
CASSVDSDYGYTF
TGCGCCAGCAGCGTGGACAGTGATTATGGCTACACCTTC
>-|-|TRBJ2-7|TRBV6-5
CASSSAGTNEQYF
TGTGCCAGCAGTTCCGCCGGGACGAACGAGCAGTACTTC
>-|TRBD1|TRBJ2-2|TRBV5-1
CASSPWDRGSTGELFF
TGCGCCAGCAGCCCATGGGACAGGGGCTCCACCGGGGAGCTGTTTTTT
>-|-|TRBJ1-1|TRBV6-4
CASSDSWRSTEAFF
TGTGCCAGCAGTGACTCCTGGAGAAGCACTGAAGCTTTCTTT
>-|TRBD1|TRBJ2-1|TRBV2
CASKPGTGNEQFF
TGTGCCAGCAAACCAGGGACAGGTAATGAGCAGTTCTTC
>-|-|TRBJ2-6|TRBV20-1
CSARTSGANVLTF
TGCAGTGCTAGGACCTCTGGGGCCAACGTCCTGACTTTC
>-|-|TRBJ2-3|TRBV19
CASSIFGVTDTQYF
TGTGCCAGTAGTATCTTCGGGGTCACAGATACGCAGTATTTT
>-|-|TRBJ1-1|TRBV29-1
CSVAFQGPTEAFF
TGCAGCGTTGCCTTCCAGGGACCCACTGAAGCTTTCTTT
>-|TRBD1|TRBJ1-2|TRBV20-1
CSARTGVEDYTF
TGCAGTGCCAGAACAGGGGTTGAAGACTACACCTTC
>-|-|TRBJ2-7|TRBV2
CASSAGPRSSYEQYF
TGTGCCAGCAGTGCGGGACCGAGAAGCTCCTACGAGCAGTACTTC
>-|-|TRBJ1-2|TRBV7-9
CASSAIGPHGYTF
TGTGCCAGCAGCGCCATAGGTCCCCATGGCTACACCTTC
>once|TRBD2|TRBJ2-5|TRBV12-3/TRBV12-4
CASSTSGLAGETQYF
TGTGCCAGCAGCACCTCGGGACTAGCGGGAGAGACCCAGTACTTC
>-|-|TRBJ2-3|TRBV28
CASSLGGPVTDTQYF
TGTGCCAGCAGTTTAGGGGGACCGGTCACAGATACGCAGTATTTT
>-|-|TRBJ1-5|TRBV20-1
CSAQDGGSNQPQHF
TGCAGTGCACAGGACGGGGGGAGCAATCAGCCCCAGCATTTT
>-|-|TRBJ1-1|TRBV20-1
CSAKDGGPKNTEAFF
TGCAGTGCTAAGGATGGAGGGCCGAAGAACACTGAAGCTTTCTTT
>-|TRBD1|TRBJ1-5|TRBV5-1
CASSFIDRGNNQPQHF
TGCGCCAGCAGCTTCATAGACAGGGGCAACAATCAGCCCCAGCATTTT
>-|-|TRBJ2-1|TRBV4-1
CASSQVVQTNEQFF
TGCGCCAGCAGCCAAGTAGTACAGACTAATGAGCAGTTCTTC
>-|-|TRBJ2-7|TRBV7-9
CASSLRAPMYEQYF
TGTGCCAGCAGCCTCCGGGCACCCATGTACGAGCAGTACTTC
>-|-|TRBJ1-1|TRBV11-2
CASSFGLTNTEAFF
TGTGCCAGCAGCTTTGGTTTAACGAACACTGAAGCTTTCTTT
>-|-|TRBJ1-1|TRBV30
CAWSVGRGEAFF
TGTGCCTGGAGTGTAGGACGGGGGGAAGCTTTCTTT
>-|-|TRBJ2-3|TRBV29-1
CSVSDTDTQYF
TGCAGCGTATCCGACACAGATACGCAGTATTTT
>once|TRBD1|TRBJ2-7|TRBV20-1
CSAPDRAYEQYF
TGCAGTGCACCAGACAGGGCCTACGAGCAGTACTTC